This T cell receptor beta chain was obtained from a study of CD8 T cells in ankylosing spondylitis. This clonotype has a count of ten or more. TCRdb itself ran the 5' RACE reads through MiXCR, one entry per CDR3 protein. The table has some 180,000 distinct CDR3 sequences, about 18% seen once; the top ten hold approximately 4.3%. This CDR3 is 13 amino acids long. V dropped 4 bases and J dropped 0 bases, with 10 bases sitting between them. CDR1 and CDR2 from the germline V gene are DFQATT and SNEGSKA (reference sequence). The V gene is TRBV20-1, the J gene TRBJ2-7; tentatively, D is TRBD2 (5 bases). This receptor was taken from a male donor under 35 with ankylosing spondylitis or in good health (not recorded which). The sequenced sample consisted of blood, either unsorted or a sorted T cell fraction (not recorded which). This CDR3 is CSAKSGSSYEQYF. The CDR3 region has the DNA TGCAGTGCTAAGAGCGGAAGCTCCTACGAGCAGTACTTC.